Described below is a single TCR beta chain sequence and its context. Antigen unknown. Germline CDR1 reads SGHTA; CDR2 reads FQGNSA. J was trimmed by 4 bases and V by 5 bases; bases with no gene match: 4. This CDR3 spans 14 amino acids. The sample is drawn from a study of identifying expanded T cells in peripheral blood. Clones were read by immunoSEQ multiplex PCR, and TCRdb kept only the in-frame ones, dropping some. The repertoire holds more than 80,000 clones, with around 89% as singletons. Points from the study as a whole: Differentially abundant clones: around 1.2 between replicates, 16.4 at approximately two weeks, 19 at four.

Healthy donors had no documented immune events, such as infections, while sampled. The origin of this receptor is a person between 18 and 75 years old in good health. Source material: blood. The genes are TRBV7-2 and TRBJ2-5, with 10 bases fitting TRBD1. CDR3: CASSDRGLGETQYF. The CDR3, as DNA: TGTGCCAGCAGCGACAGGGGGCTGGGAGAGACCCAGTACTTC. Complete variable domain (other parts from reference TRBV7-2 and TRBJ2-5): GAGVSQSPSNKVTEKGKDVELRCDPISGHTALYWYRQSLGQGLEFLIYFQGNSAPDKSGLPSDRFSAERTGGSVSTLTIQRTQQEDSAVYLCASSDRGLGETQYFGPGTRLLVL.